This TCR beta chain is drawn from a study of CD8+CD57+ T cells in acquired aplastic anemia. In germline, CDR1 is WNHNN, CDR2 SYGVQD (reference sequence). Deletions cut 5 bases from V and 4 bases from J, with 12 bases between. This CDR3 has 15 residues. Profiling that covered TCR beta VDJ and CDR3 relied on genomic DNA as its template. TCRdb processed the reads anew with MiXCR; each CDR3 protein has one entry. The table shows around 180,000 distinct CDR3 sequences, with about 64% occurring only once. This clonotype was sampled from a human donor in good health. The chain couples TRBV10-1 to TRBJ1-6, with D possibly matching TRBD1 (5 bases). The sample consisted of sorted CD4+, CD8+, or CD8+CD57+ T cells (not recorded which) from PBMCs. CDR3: CASSLTEPYNSPLHF. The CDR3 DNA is TGCGCCAGCAGTCTGACAGAACCTTATAATTCACCCCTCCACTTT.